These 28 T cell receptor beta chains share one sample of origin, sequenced in a study of T cells in Graves' hyperthyroidism and ophthalmopathy. RNA transcripts were the template for amplifying TCR beta CDR3 regions. The TCR CDR3 first-round RT-PCR relied on the HTBI primer set. MiXCR was run by TCRdb on the multiplex PCR reads, yielding one entry per CDR3 protein. The sample yields 90,000 to 120,000 distinct CDR3 sequences, approximately 15% seen once. The specimen was blood. These receptors all come from a woman aged 45 to 65 with Graves' hyperthyroidism.

The table lists this clonotype with many counts. The V and J genes are TRBV2 and TRBJ2-1; D is unclear. The germline V gene has CDR1 SNHLY and CDR2 FYNNEI. There are 12 residues in the CDR3. V was clipped by 8 bases and J by 4 bases, with 9 bases between them. The CDR3 loop is CASRVLYNEQFF. CDR3 in DNA: TGTGCCAGCCGGGTCTTATACAATGAGCAGTTCTTC.

The chain joins TRBV11-3 to TRBJ1-5, with D tentatively TRBD1 (6 bases). With 5 bases removed from V and 0 bases from J, the gap between germline ends came to 14 bases. Germline CDR1 and CDR2: SGHNT and YENEEA. The length of the CDR3 is 16 residues. CDR3 coding DNA: TGTGCCAGCAGCCAATCAGGACAGCTTAGCAATCAGCCCCAGCATTTT. Its protein is CASSQSGQLSNQPQHF.

This clonotype occurred once. The chain recombines TRBV2 with TRBJ1-2; D unresolved. This CDR3 comprises 12 residues. Looked up from germline, CDR1 is SNHLY and CDR2 is FYNNEI. Deletions cut 7 bases from V and 0 bases from J, with 6 bases between. The CDR3 is CASNPTNYGYTF. The CDR3 region has the DNA TGTGCCAGCAACCCCACTAACTATGGCTACACCTTC.

This clonotype has just one count. This chain joins TRBV7-2 and TRBJ2-7, with TRBD1 matching over 11 bases. Germline trimming cut 1 base from V and 7 bases from J; bases unmatched to any gene: 6. The CDR3 is 15 residues long. The germline CDR1 and CDR2 sequences are SGHTA and FQGNSA. This chain's CDR3 is CASSLVSGTGGEQYF. The DNA of the CDR3 is TGTGCCAGCAGCTTAGTTTCCGGGACAGGGGGGGAGCAGTACTTC.

This clonotype was seen more than once but under ten times. This rearrangement joins TRBV3-1 to TRBJ2-3, with D possibly TRBD2 on 7 matching bases. CDR3 length: 17 amino acids. With 0 bases removed from V and 2 bases from J, the gap between germline ends came to 15 bases. Germline V CDR1 and CDR2: LGHDT, YNNKEL (reference sequence). The CDR3 region is CASSQDLVGGATDTQYF. CDR3 DNA sequence: TGTGCCAGCAGCCAAGATCTTGTGGGGGGGGCCACAGATACGCAGTATTTT.

There are many counts of this clonotype. The V call is TRBV7-8, the J call TRBJ2-3; no firm D call. V was cut by 7 bases and J by 3 bases, with 17 bases left in between. Per germline, CDR1 SGHVS and CDR2 FQNEAQ. CDR3 length: 15 amino acids. Here the CDR3 DNA reads TGTGCCAGCACCTCTCGTCCGGACCTAACAGATACGCAGTATTTT. Protein product: CASTSRPDLTDTQYF.

This clonotype was detected many times. This chain connects TRBV6-1 to TRBJ1-4, with no clear D. CDR3 length: 15 residues. Trimming shortened V by 1 base and J by 8 bases, and 14 bases separated the two germline ends. The germline CDR1 and CDR2 sequences are MNHNS and SASEGT. CDR3 coding DNA: TGTGCCAGCAGTGAAGTTGGGCAGGCAAGGGAAAAACTGTTTTTT. It specifies CASSEVGQAREKLFF.

This clonotype has a count of ten or more. The chain joins TRBV7-9 to TRBJ1-1; 7 bases match TRBD1. With 4 bases clipped from V and 5 bases from J, the junction kept 4 bases outside the gene matches. CDR3 size: 13 residues. Germline CDR1 is SEHNR and CDR2 is FQNEAQ (reference sequence). The CDR3 coding sequence is TGTGCCAGCAGCTCCCAGACAGGGACTGAAGCTTTCTTT. Protein sequence: CASSSQTGTEAFF.

This clonotype was seen ten or more times. The rearrangement links TRBV27 to TRBJ2-5; 7 bases fit TRBD2. The CDR3 spans 15 residues. With V trimmed by 6 bases and J by 7 bases, 14 bases remained unmatched. Germline CDR1 reads MNHEY; CDR2 reads SMNVEV (reference sequence). For the CDR3, the DNA is TGTGCCAGCAGCCCCGCGGCTATCCCGGGAGGGACCCAGTACTTC. Its protein product is CASSPAAIPGGTQYF.

This clonotype has at least ten counts. The chain carries TRBV12-3 or TRBV12-4 and TRBJ2-1; tentative D call: TRBD1 (5 bases). The CDR3 has 12 amino acids. Trimming cost V 9 bases and J 7 bases, with 13 bases left between them. CDR3 DNA: TGTGCCAGTAGGGGCCGTTTGAATGAGCAGTTCTTC. It specifies CASRGRLNEQFF.

This clonotype was detected only once. The chain combines TRBV2 with TRBJ2-1; 10 bases map to TRBD2. The germline V gene has CDR1 SNHLY and CDR2 FYNNEI. There are 16 residues in the CDR3. V was pared by 5 bases and J by 1 base, with 5 bases of the junction left unmatched. In DNA, the CDR3 is TGTGCCAGCAGTCGGCTAGCGGGAGTTTCCTACAATGAGCAGTTCTTC. Protein product: CASSRLAGVSYNEQFF.

J is TRBJ2-5 and V is TRBV20-1, with D unresolved. The CDR3 is 13 amino acids. Germline loops: CDR1 DFQATT, CDR2 SNEGSKA (reference sequence). Trimming pared 6 bases from V and 5 bases from J, leaving 16 bases between. This CDR3 reads CSATPQRAETQYF. The CDR3 coding sequence is TGCAGTGCCACTCCCCAAAGGGCGGAGACCCAGTACTTC.

The chain recombines TRBV28 with TRBJ2-7, with 8 bases that match TRBD1. The V gene's germline CDR1 is MDHEN and CDR2 SYDVKM. This CDR3 spans 15 amino acids. V lost 7 bases to trimming and J lost 2 bases; unmatched junction nucleotides: 10. The DNA of the CDR3 is TGTGCCAGCATCTCGGGACAGGCCAACCCCTACGAGCAGTACGTC. Its protein is CASISGQANPYEQYV.

V is TRBV13 and J is TRBJ2-3; TRBD2 is a possible D gene (5 bases). The V gene's germline CDR1 is PRHDT and CDR2 FYEKMQ (reference sequence). The V and J ends lost 1 base and 8 bases respectively, with 13 bases between them. The CDR3 length is 14 residues. CDR3 DNA: TGTGCCAGCAGCTTAGAAGTTTTGGGAGCTACGCAGTATTTT. It is translated as CASSLEVLGATQYF.

This clonotype has ten or more counts. The chain links TRBV3-1 to TRBJ1-3; D is unclear. This CDR3 is 13 amino acids long. Germline V gives CDR1 LGHDT, CDR2 YNNKEL (reference sequence). V lost 6 bases to trimming and J lost 4 bases, with 10 bases between them. CDR3 sequence reads: CASSPSSGNTIYF. Here the CDR3 DNA reads TGTGCCAGCAGTCCCTCGTCAGGAAACACCATATATTTT.

This clonotype was observed at least ten times. V usage is TRBV29-1 and J usage is TRBJ2-1; 10 bases align to TRBD1. Trimming cost V 6 bases and J 8 bases; bases outside gene matches: 10. Per germline, CDR1 SQVTM and CDR2 ANQGSEA. The CDR3 has 14 amino acids. This CDR3 is CSVAGTGARDEQFF. CDR3 DNA: TGCAGCGTGGCCGGGACAGGGGCCAGGGATGAGCAGTTCTTC.

This clonotype was picked up many times. The J gene is TRBJ2-5, the V gene TRBV9; 8 positions match TRBD2. The ends lost 0 bases at V and 0 bases at J; junction bases unmatched: 4. This CDR3 has 16 residues. Germline loops: CDR1 SGDLS, CDR2 YYNGEE. The CDR3 loop is CASSVGGSGDQETQYF. The CDR3 DNA sequence: TGTGCCAGCAGCGTAGGGGGTAGCGGGGACCAAGAGACCCAGTACTTC.

There are many counts of this clonotype. The rearrangement uses TRBV3-1 and TRBJ2-3, with D unclear. The CDR3 is 15 amino acids. Germline CDR1 and CDR2: LGHDT and YNNKEL (reference sequence). Trimming cost V 0 bases and J 2 bases, with 9 bases left between them. The chain's CDR3 is CASSQEMQNTDTQYF. CDR3 sequence (DNA): TGTGCCAGCAGCCAAGAGATGCAGAACACAGATACGCAGTATTTT.

This clonotype was observed many times. This sequence joins TRBV12-3 or TRBV12-4 and TRBJ2-2, with D tentatively TRBD2 (7 bases). Between the trimmed V and J ends, which lost 0 bases and 0 bases, there was a span of 11 bases. The CDR3 contains 17 residues. In DNA form, the CDR3 reads TGTGCCAGCAGTTTAGCGGGAGGGGGAGCGAACACCGGGGAGCTGTTTTTT. This gives the protein CASSLAGGGANTGELFF.

There are many counts of this clonotype. This chain links TRBV2 with TRBJ1-1; 9 nucleotides agree with TRBD1. The CDR3 is made up of 15 amino acids. The germline gives CDR1 SNHLY, CDR2 FYNNEI. V trimming: 6 bases; J trimming: 4 bases; junction bases outside the gene matches: 9. CDR3 DNA sequence: TGTGCCAGCAGGCCCCGGGACAGGGTCGGCACTGAAGCTTTCTTT. Encoded protein: CASRPRDRVGTEAFF.

This clonotype appeared many times. The chain links TRBV7-9 to TRBJ2-7, with D uncertain. The CDR3 is 12 amino acids. Germline CDR1 SEHNR, CDR2 FQNEAQ (reference sequence). The germline V and J ends were trimmed by 5 bases and 2 bases, with 7 bases remaining between them. The CDR3: CASSPPPYEQYF. The CDR3 DNA reads as TGTGCCAGCAGCCCCCCCCCCTACGAGCAGTACTTC.

Ten or more counts support this clonotype. CDR3 bases: TGTGCCAGCAGCTCTCAGGCTACTAATGAAAAACTGTTTTTT. Translated: CASSSQATNEKLFF. V and J are TRBV5-5 and TRBJ1-4; no clear D. Germline loops: CDR1 SGHKS, CDR2 YYEKEE (reference sequence). The CDR3 is 14 residues long. V shed 3 bases and J shed 2 bases, with 8 bases lying between them.

The chain uses TRBV2 and TRBJ2-7; 7 bases agree with TRBD2. Germline assignment: CDR1 SNHLY and CDR2 FYNNEI. The CDR3 covers 14 residues. Trimming removed 2 bases from V and 5 bases from J; junction bases left unmatched: 6. CDR3 amino acids: CASSEFAGAHEQYF. The CDR3 bases are TGTGCCAGCAGTGAATTCGCGGGAGCCCACGAGCAGTACTTC.

This clonotype came up many times. This rearrangement joins TRBV7-9 to TRBJ2-1; 9 bases align to TRBD2. J gave up 10 bases and V 5 bases, and 21 bases lay outside the gene matches. The CDR3 runs 18 residues. CDR1 SEHNR and CDR2 FQNEAQ come from the germline V gene (reference sequence). CDR3 in DNA: TGTGCCAGCAGCGCGCTCATGGTATCCGGGACTAGCCGGGTCGAGCAGTTCTTC. This encodes CASSALMVSGTSRVEQFF.

There are many counts of this clonotype. The chain recombines TRBV4-1 with TRBJ1-1; D remains ambiguous. V shed 2 bases and J shed 11 bases, with 15 bases lying between them. This CDR3 has 13 residues. Germline V gene data show CDR1 as MGHRA and CDR2 as YSYEKL. The DNA for the CDR3 is TGCGCCAGCAGCCAACTACGTGCAGGCCCGGCTTTCTTT. This sequence encodes CASSQLRAGPAFF.

This clonotype appeared many times. CDR3 residues: CASSIGGGFPTLNTEAFF. Written as DNA, the CDR3 is TGTGCCAGTAGTATAGGAGGAGGGTTCCCAACGTTGAACACTGAAGCTTTCTTT. The chain couples TRBV19 to TRBJ1-1; D not certain. Germline CDR1 reads LNHDA; CDR2 reads SQIVND (reference sequence). The length of the CDR3 is 18 residues. Trimming pared 1 base from V and 0 bases from J, leaving 18 bases between.

This clonotype was observed many times. This chain connects TRBV18 to TRBJ2-2, with 8 bases fitting TRBD1. The CDR3 spans 15 residues. Losses at the gene ends were 3 bases for V and 7 bases for J; bases not matched to a gene: 7. CDR1 and CDR2 (germline): KGHSH, LQKENI. The CDR3 region has the DNA TGTGCCAGCTCACCGGACAGGGTGACGGGCGGGGAGCTGTTTTTT. Translated, it gives CASSPDRVTGGELFF.

This chain links TRBV2 with TRBJ1-3; D might be TRBD1 (5 bases). Looked up from germline, CDR1 is SNHLY and CDR2 is FYNNEI. The CDR3 totals 16 residues. Trimming removed 0 bases at V and 4 bases at J, with 13 bases between. This CDR3 reads CASSEALKAGGNTIYF. The CDR3 DNA reads as TGTGCCAGCAGTGAAGCGCTTAAGGCAGGGGGAAACACCATATATTTT.